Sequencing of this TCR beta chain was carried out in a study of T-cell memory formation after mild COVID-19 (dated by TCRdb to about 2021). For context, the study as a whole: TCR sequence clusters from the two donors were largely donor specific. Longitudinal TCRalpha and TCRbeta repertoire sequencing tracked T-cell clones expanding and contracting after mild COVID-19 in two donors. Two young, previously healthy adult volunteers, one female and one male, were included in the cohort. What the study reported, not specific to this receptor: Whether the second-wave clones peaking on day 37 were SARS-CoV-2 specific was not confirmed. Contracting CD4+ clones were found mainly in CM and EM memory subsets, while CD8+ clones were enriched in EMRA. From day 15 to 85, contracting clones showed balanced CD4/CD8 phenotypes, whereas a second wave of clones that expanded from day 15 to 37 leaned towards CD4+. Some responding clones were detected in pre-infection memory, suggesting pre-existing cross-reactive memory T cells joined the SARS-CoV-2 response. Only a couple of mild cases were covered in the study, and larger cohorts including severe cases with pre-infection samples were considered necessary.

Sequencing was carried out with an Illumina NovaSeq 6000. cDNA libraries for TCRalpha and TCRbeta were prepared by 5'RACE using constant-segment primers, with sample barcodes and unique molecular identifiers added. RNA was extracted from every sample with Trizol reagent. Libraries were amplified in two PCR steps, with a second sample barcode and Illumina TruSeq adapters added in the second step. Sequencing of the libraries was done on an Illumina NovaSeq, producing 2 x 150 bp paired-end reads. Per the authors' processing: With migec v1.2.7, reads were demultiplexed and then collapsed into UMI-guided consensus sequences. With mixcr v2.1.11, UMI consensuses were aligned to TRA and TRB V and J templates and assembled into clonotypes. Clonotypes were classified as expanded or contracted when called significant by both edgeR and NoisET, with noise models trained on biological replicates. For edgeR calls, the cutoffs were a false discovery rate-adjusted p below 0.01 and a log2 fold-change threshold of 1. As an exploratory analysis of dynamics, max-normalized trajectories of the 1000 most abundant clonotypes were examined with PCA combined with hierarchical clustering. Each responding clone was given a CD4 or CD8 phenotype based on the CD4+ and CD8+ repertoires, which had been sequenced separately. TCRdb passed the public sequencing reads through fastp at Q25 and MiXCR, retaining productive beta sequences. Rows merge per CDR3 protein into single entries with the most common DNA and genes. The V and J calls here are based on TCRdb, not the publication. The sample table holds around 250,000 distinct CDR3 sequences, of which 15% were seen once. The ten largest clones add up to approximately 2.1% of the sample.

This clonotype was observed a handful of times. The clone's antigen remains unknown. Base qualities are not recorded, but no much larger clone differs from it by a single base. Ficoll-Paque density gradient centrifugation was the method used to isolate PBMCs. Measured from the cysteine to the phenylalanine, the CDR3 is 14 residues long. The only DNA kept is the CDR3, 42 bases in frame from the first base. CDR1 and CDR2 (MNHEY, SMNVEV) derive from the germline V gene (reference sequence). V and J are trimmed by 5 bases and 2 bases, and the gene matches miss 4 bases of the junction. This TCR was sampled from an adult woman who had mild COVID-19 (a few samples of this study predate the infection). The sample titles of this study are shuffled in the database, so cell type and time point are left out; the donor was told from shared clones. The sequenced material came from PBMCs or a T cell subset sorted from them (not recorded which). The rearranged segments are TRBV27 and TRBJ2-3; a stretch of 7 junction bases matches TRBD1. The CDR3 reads CASSLGQITDTQYF. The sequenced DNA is TGTGCCAGCAGTCTGGGACAGATCACAGATACGCAGTATTTT.